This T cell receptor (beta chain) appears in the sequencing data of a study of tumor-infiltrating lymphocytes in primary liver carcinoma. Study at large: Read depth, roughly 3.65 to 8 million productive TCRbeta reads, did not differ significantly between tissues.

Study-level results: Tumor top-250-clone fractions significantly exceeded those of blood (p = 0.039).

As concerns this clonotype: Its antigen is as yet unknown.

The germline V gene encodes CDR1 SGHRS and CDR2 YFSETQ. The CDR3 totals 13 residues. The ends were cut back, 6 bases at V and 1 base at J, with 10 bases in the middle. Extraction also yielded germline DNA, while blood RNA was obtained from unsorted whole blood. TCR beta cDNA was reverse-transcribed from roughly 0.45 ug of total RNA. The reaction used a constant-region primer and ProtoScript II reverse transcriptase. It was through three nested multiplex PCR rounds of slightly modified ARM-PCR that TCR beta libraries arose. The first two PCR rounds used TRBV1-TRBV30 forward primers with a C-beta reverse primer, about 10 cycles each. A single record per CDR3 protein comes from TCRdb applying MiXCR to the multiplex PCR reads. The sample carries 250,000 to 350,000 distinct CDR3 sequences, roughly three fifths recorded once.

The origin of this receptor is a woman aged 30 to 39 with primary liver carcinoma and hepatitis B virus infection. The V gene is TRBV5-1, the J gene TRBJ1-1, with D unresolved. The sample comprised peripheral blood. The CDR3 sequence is CASTELGNTEAFF. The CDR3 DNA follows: TGCGCCAGCACCGAACTAGGGAACACTGAAGCTTTCTTT.